This T cell receptor (beta chain) was sequenced during a study of cytomegalovirus exposure and HLA in healthy donors. In the case of this clone: As yet, its antigen is unknown.

Sequenced by immunoSEQ multiplex PCR; TCRdb stores in-frame clones only, minus some. Counted here are 55,000 to 70,000 clones, roughly 94% occurring once; the ten biggest clones make up approximately 2.1%. In germline, CDR1 is LNHDA, CDR2 SQIVND (reference sequence). The V and J ends lost 5 bases and 2 bases respectively, with 15 bases between them. The CDR3 runs 15 residues. Regarding the study as a whole: Testing in vitro showed a few CMV-associated chains specific for CMV antigens.

V gene TRBV19 combines with J gene TRBJ1-2; TRBD1 is a possible D gene (6 bases). The sequencing sample was made of PBMCs. The source is a man aged 18 to 30 in good health and CMV-seronegative. In nucleotides, the CDR3 is TGTGCCAGTAGTCGTACAGGGCCGACAAACTATGGCTACACCTTC. It translates to CASSRTGPTNYGYTF. The full variable domain, in which reference TRBV19 and TRBJ1-2 provide the parts outside the CDR3, is DGGITQSPKYLFRKEGQNVTLSCEQNLNHDAMYWYRQDPGQGLRLIYYSQIVNDFQKGDIAEGYSVSREKKESFPLTVTSAQKNPTAFYLCASSRTGPTNYGYTFGSGTRLTVV.